These 9 T cell receptor beta chains were all obtained from the same sample, sequenced in a study of T cells in Graves' hyperthyroidism and ophthalmopathy. Amplification of TCR beta CDR3 regions used RNA as the template. First-round RT-PCR targeting the TCR CDR3 was performed with the HTBI primer set. TCRdb passed the multiplex PCR reads through MiXCR, listing each CDR3 protein once. This sample has approximately 690,000 distinct CDR3 sequences; approximately 14% occur once, and the top ten carry 12%. Source material: blood. The receptors derive from a woman in her forties or fifties with Graves' ophthalmopathy.

This clonotype has ten or more counts. J is TRBJ2-5 and V is TRBV6-1, with TRBD2 as a possible D gene (5 bases). Between the trimmed V and J ends, which lost 10 bases and 5 bases, there was a span of 17 bases. CDR3 length equals 13 residues. Germline CDR1 MNHNS, CDR2 SASEGT. The DNA of the CDR3 is TGTGCCATCCAACCGGGGTTAGGGGAGACCCAGTACTTC. Encoded protein: CAIQPGLGETQYF.

This clonotype was seen many times. The genes are TRBV6-2 or TRBV6-3 and TRBJ2-5; D not certain. Germline assignment: CDR1 MNHEY and CDR2 SVGEGT. The V and J ends lost 3 bases and 2 bases respectively, with 7 bases between them. This CDR3 contains 13 residues. The CDR3 protein is CASSYDPQETQYF. Written as DNA, the CDR3 is TGTGCCAGCAGTTATGATCCTCAAGAGACCCAGTACTTC.

There are many counts of this clonotype. The chain carries TRBV30 and TRBJ2-6; 11 bases fit TRBD2. Per germline, CDR1 GTSNPN and CDR2 SVGIG (reference sequence). This CDR3 has 16 amino acids. CDR3 sequence: CAVGTSGGSRANVLTF. The CDR3 nucleotides are TGTGCTGTGGGGACTAGCGGAGGGTCCCGGGCCAACGTCCTGACTTTC.

This clonotype turned up a few times. The gene calls are TRBV5-5 and TRBJ1-3, with D maybe TRBD1 (5 bases). This CDR3 contains 18 residues. Trimming removed 4 bases at V and 4 bases at J, with 24 bases between. Germline lookup yields CDR1 SGHKS and CDR2 YYEKEE (reference sequence). The CDR3 here is CASSAPAGGTYLGNTIYF. In nucleotides, the CDR3 is TGTGCCAGCAGCGCCCCGGCGGGGGGAACCTATCTCGGAAACACCATATATTTT. Based on the CDR3 plus reference TRBV5-5 and TRBJ1-3, the full variable domain is DAGVTQSPTHLIKTRGQQVTLRCSPISGHKSVSWYQQVLGQGPQFIFQYYEKEERGRGNFPDRFSARQFPNYSSELNVNALLLGDSALYLCASSAPAGGTYLGNTIYFGEGSWLTVV.

At least ten counts were recorded for this clonotype. The V call is TRBV27, the J call TRBJ2-3, with 8 bases fitting TRBD2. The V and J ends lost 6 bases and 6 bases, in that order; junction bases with no gene match: 14. The CDR3 totals 16 residues. CDR1 and CDR2 (germline): MNHEY, SMNVEV (reference sequence). This CDR3 reads CASSIRRLAPGDTQYF. The DNA for the CDR3 is TGTGCCAGCAGCATAAGGCGACTAGCGCCAGGGGATACGCAGTATTTT.

This clonotype was seen repeatedly, ten times or more. The chain has TRBV5-1 and TRBJ2-1, with TRBD1 identical over 7 bases. Germline assignment: CDR1 SGHRS and CDR2 YFSETQ. This CDR3 region has 13 residues. Trimming cost V 1 base and J 7 bases; bases outside gene matches: 2. The CDR3 DNA follows: TGCGCCAGCAGCTTGATGGGACAGAATGAGCAGTTCTTC. Its protein product is CASSLMGQNEQFF. Full variable domain (outside the CDR3, taken from reference TRBV5-1 and TRBJ2-1): KAGVTQTPRYLIKTRGQQVTLSCSPISGHRSVSWYQQTPGQGLQFLFEYFSETQRNKGNFPGRFSGRQFSNSRSEMNVSTLELGDSALYLCASSLMGQNEQFFGPGTRLTVL.

This clonotype was counted at least ten times. The chain links TRBV6-1 to TRBJ1-1; D perhaps matches TRBD1 (6 bases). Trimming shortened V by 8 bases and J by 3 bases, and 13 bases separated the two germline ends. CDR1 and CDR2 (germline): MNHNS, SASEGT. The length of the CDR3 is 13 residues. As DNA, the CDR3 is TGTGCCAGCTCATCCGGACAGTACACTGAAGCTTTCTTT. This encodes CASSSGQYTEAFF.

The DNA of the CDR3 is TGCAGCGTTGGACTAGCGGGAGGAGGCTCCTACAATGAGCAGTTCTTC. Encoded protein: CSVGLAGGGSYNEQFF. The rearrangement joins TRBV29-1 to TRBJ2-1, with 13 bases that match TRBD2. In germline, CDR1 is SQVTM, CDR2 ANQGSEA. V was pared by 4 bases and J by 0 bases, with 3 bases of the junction left unmatched. This CDR3 region has 16 residues.

The chain joins TRBV6-2 or TRBV6-3 to TRBJ1-2; TRBD1 might be the D (5 bases). This CDR3 is built from 13 residues. Germline V gene sequence: CDR1 MNHEY, CDR2 SVGEGT. V lost 7 bases, J lost 2 bases, and 11 bases lay in between. CDR3 in amino acids: CASNWDGNYGYTF. Written as DNA, the CDR3 is TGTGCCAGCAATTGGGACGGAAACTATGGCTACACCTTC.